Below, one TCR beta chain is given with its context. What it binds is not known. PCR primers comprised 60 Vbeta and 13 Jbeta primers. The repertoire was sequenced with immunoSEQ multiplex PCR; TCRdb's copy has only in-frame clones and lacks some. Of 200,000 or so clones listed, about 90% are singletons. The sample belongs to a study of cytomegalovirus exposure and HLA in healthy donors. Whole-study findings and limits: Researchers reported in a later analysis that a missense DCLRE1C variant was tied to TCR beta V- and J-gene trimming. What a later analysis reportedly showed was that an Asian-associated ancestry cluster had fewer N-insertions than the roughly 700-donor mean. Rare TCR sequences predominated, though certain public TCRs were found in many donors. Later analysis indicated greater clonal expansion among HLA-associated TCR beta chains than among equally common other chains.

The V gene's germline CDR1 is MNHEY and CDR2 SMNVEV (reference sequence). The CDR3 is 15 residues long. The J segment lost 8 bases and the V segment lost 4 bases, leaving 8 bases of the junction unmatched. The source material was PBMCs. The receptor comes from a man aged 25 to 40 in good health and CMV-seronegative. This sequence joins TRBV27 and TRBJ1-4, with 9 bases lining up with TRBD1. The CDR3 DNA sequence: TGTGCCAGCAGTTCCCCCGGGACAGGGAGGGAAAAACTGTTTTTT. Protein product: CASSSPGTGREKLFF.